The 27 T cell receptor beta chains reported below all come from one sample, sequenced in a study of regulatory T cells in long-lasting Graves disease (dated by TCRdb to the early 2020s). Library preparation used multiplex PCR. Sequencing used an Illumina HiSeq 4000. CDR3 regions were amplified by Arm-PCR with iRepertoire HTBI primers to construct TCR beta libraries. TCRdb's own reprocessing of the public reads used fastp at Q25 and MiXCR and kept productive beta chains. CDR3 protein duplicates are merged, each entry listing the most common genes and DNA. The sample includes roughly 560,000 distinct CDR3 sequences, with roughly a sixth observed a single time. Around a quarter of the sample is held by the ten biggest clonotypes. The time point tag for this specimen amounts to: newly diagnosed GD, antithyroid drugs for less than 3 months. For both TCR sequencing and RNA sequencing, RNA was extracted from PBMCs in TRIzol.

These data are also associated with another study on T cells in Graves' hyperthyroidism and ophthalmopathy.

Sequencing used peripheral blood mononuclear cells (PBMCs), obtained at new diagnosis, from a patient treated with antithyroid drugs. The receptors stem from a woman aged 35-65 years with Graves disease. Donor details come from another sample of the same person, matched by shared clones.

Comment on this clonotype: A much larger clone lies one base from this, so it may be a read error. The rearrangement joins TRBV11-3 to TRBJ2-5, with 10 bases matching TRBD2. V lost 5 bases, J lost 11 bases, and 17 bases stayed unmatched. CDR3 size: 16 residues. Germline V gene sequence: CDR1 SGHNT, CDR2 YENEEA. In nucleotides, the CDR3 is TGTGCCAGCAGCCTGTCTACTAGCGGGGACTACAATGAGCAGTACTTC. Translation gives CASSLSTSGDYNEQYF.

This clonotype was counted a few times. The rearrangement uses TRBV15 and TRBJ2-3; 10 positions agree with TRBD2. Germline V CDR1 and CDR2: LNHNV, YYDKDF (reference sequence). Trimming took 5 bases from V and 0 from J; bases not matched to a gene: 5. The CDR3 has 16 amino acids. The CDR3 protein is CATSSSTSGSTDTQYF. CDR3 in DNA: TGTGCCACCAGCTCCTCGACTAGCGGGAGCACAGATACGCAGTATTTT.

With respect to this clonotype: A much larger clone differs from this one at a single base, so this may be a read error. CDR3 DNA sequence: TGTGCCAGCAGGCCGACAGGGGTGGTGTCCATGAACACTGAAGCTTTCTTT. This translates into CASRPTGVVSMNTEAFF. The chain combines TRBV28 with TRBJ1-1; 8 positions agree with TRBD1. J was trimmed by 0 bases and V by 6 bases; bases with no gene match: 12. This CDR3 is built from 17 residues. Per the germline V gene, CDR1 is MDHEN and CDR2 is SYDVKM. The full variable domain, rest sourced from reference TRBV28 and TRBJ1-1, is DVKVTQSSRYLVKRTGEKVFLECVQDMDHENMFWYRQDPGLGLRLIYFSYDVKMKEKGDIPEGYSVSREKKERFSLILESASTNQTSMYLCASRPTGVVSMNTEAFFGQGTRLTVV.

On this clonotype itself: Only one base separates this from a far larger clonotype, so it likely reflects a read error. As DNA, the CDR3 is TGTGCCGGCAGCTCACAGGGTTTTCTCGAGCAGTACTTC. This gives the protein CAGSSQGFLEQYF. This sequence joins TRBV7-9 and TRBJ2-7; a possible D gene is TRBD1 (6 bases). Germline V gene lookup returns CDR1 SEHNR and CDR2 FQNEAQ (reference sequence). The CDR3 spans 13 residues.

The chain combines TRBV19 with TRBJ2-7; possibly TRBD1 for D (6 bases). The V gene lost 3 bases and the J gene lost 6 bases, with 24 bases spanning the gap. The CDR3 covers 17 residues. Germline V gives CDR1 LNHDA, CDR2 SQIVND (reference sequence). Here the CDR3 reads CASSISTWTVSVGEQYF. DNA for the CDR3: TGTGCCAGTAGTATTTCGACCTGGACAGTTTCAGTGGGCGAGCAGTACTTC.

A few counts support this clonotype. The gene calls are TRBV3-1 and TRBJ1-2; perhaps TRBD1 as D (6 bases). V was shortened by 2 bases and J by 4 bases, with 14 bases between the two germline ends. This CDR3 comprises 15 residues. Germline loops: CDR1 LGHDT, CDR2 YNNKEL (reference sequence). CDR3 in DNA: TGTGCCAGCAGCCAACAATCAGGGGCGGCCTATGGCTACACCTTC. Protein product: CASSQQSGAAYGYTF.

V usage is TRBV29-1 and J usage is TRBJ1-2; D uncertain. Per the germline V gene, CDR1 is SQVTM and CDR2 is ANQGSEA. The CDR3 contains 12 residues. Between the trimmed V and J ends, which lost 6 bases and 8 bases, there was a span of 16 bases. In DNA form, the CDR3 reads TGCAGCGTAGGCCCCATCATGGAGGGCTACACCTTC. Amino acid sequence: CSVGPIMEGYTF.

This clonotype was seen ten or more times. V is TRBV7-3 and J is TRBJ2-1; D is perhaps TRBD2 (6 bases). CDR3 length: 14 residues. Trimming pared 2 bases from V and 6 bases from J, leaving 11 bases between. Germline-derived CDR1 and CDR2 are SGHTA and FQGTGA. The CDR3 spells CASSLGLGGNEQFF. The CDR3 bases are TGTGCCAGCAGCTTAGGGTTGGGAGGCAATGAGCAGTTCTTC.

The gene calls are TRBV3-1 and TRBJ2-7; possible D gene TRBD1, 5 bases. This CDR3 is built from 14 residues. Trimming left V 5 bases short and J 1 base short, with 12 bases between. Germline V gene lookup returns CDR1 LGHDT and CDR2 YNNKEL (reference sequence). The CDR3 DNA reads as TGTGCCAGCAGCGACGGACATGAATCCTACGAGCAGTACTTC. Translation: CASSDGHESYEQYF.

This clonotype was found a few times. V and J are TRBV14 and TRBJ2-3, with 11 positions matching TRBD2. Germline V gene data show CDR1 as SGHDN and CDR2 as FVKESK. The V segment lost 0 bases and the J segment 2 bases; nucleotides outside the gene matches: 7. This CDR3 region has 18 residues. CDR3 loop: CASSQDRFSGGATDTQYF. The CDR3 DNA is TGTGCCAGCAGCCAAGATCGGTTTAGCGGGGGGGCCACAGATACGCAGTATTTT.

This clonotype appeared many times. The chain employs TRBV7-2 and TRBJ1-3; D gene unclear. This CDR3 is built from 16 residues. Trimming cost V 5 bases and J 0 bases, with 14 bases left between them. Germline V CDR1 and CDR2: SGHTA, FQGNSA. In nucleotides, the CDR3 is TGTGCCAGCAGCCGCGGACCTTCCACCTCTGGAAACACCATATATTTT. Translation gives CASSRGPSTSGNTIYF.

The V gene is TRBV6-2 or TRBV6-3, the J gene TRBJ2-2, with 7 bases identical to TRBD1. Germline CDR1 and CDR2: MNHEY and SVGEGT. The CDR3 has 14 amino acids. With 6 bases clipped from V and 3 bases from J, the junction kept 4 bases outside the gene matches. CDR3 region: CASRGDRDTGELFF. The CDR3 DNA reads as TGTGCCAGCAGGGGCGACAGGGACACCGGGGAGCTGTTTTTT.

With regard to this clonotype: A much larger clone differs from this one at a single base, so this may be a read error. The rearrangement links TRBV6-1 to TRBJ2-7; 8 positions agree with TRBD2. From germline, CDR1 is MNHNS and CDR2 SASEGT. The CDR3 has 16 residues. The V gene end was trimmed by 5 bases and the J gene end by 2 bases; junction bases not matched to a gene: 11. The CDR3 spells CASSPNSGDPTYEQYF. DNA of the CDR3: TGTGCCAGCAGTCCTAATAGCGGGGACCCTACCTACGAGCAGTACTTC.

The rearrangement joins TRBV7-9 to TRBJ2-1; D remains ambiguous. The V end lost 1 base, the J end lost 6 bases, and 13 bases lay between the germline ends. The CDR3 consists of 15 residues. Germline V gene lookup returns CDR1 SEHNR and CDR2 FQNEAQ (reference sequence). Here the CDR3 reads CASSLEYPYINEQFF. CDR3 DNA: TGTGCCAGCAGCTTAGAGTACCCTTACATCAATGAGCAGTTCTTC.

A single count supports this clonotype. Lacking the conserved final phenylalanine or tryptophan, this CDR3 likely reflects a read error. V usage is TRBV7-2 and J usage is TRBJ1-5; D perhaps matches TRBD1 (5 bases). Trimming took off 0 bases at V and 5 bases at J, with 11 bases between the two ends. Germline CDR1 is SGHTA and CDR2 is FQGNSA. This CDR3 has 15 amino acids. DNA for the CDR3: TGTGCCAGCAGCTTAGCCGGGAGGGGAGATCAGCCCCAGCATTCT. This encodes CASSLAGRGDQPQHS.

This clonotype was counted a single time. A much larger clone lies one base from this, so it may be a read error. The chain has TRBV7-2 and TRBJ1-2; D gene ambiguous. CDR1 and CDR2 from the germline V gene are SGHTA and FQGNSA. This CDR3 spans 11 amino acids. The V gene lost 5 bases and the J gene lost 8 bases, with 9 bases spanning the gap. Here the CDR3 reads CASSQKHGYTF. In DNA form, the CDR3 reads TGTGCCAGCAGCCAGAAACACGGCTACACCTTC.

Many counts were recorded for this clonotype. The V and J genes are TRBV20-1 and TRBJ1-1; 11 nucleotides line up with TRBD1. V dropped 5 bases and J dropped 4; count of bases not matched to a gene: 6. The CDR3 extends over 14 amino acids. Looked up from germline, CDR1 is DFQATT and CDR2 is SNEGSKA (reference sequence). CDR3 sequence reads: CSAHAGTGGTEAFF. The CDR3 bases are TGCAGTGCTCATGCCGGGACAGGGGGCACTGAAGCTTTCTTT.

This clonotype was detected a few times. The chain is built from TRBV7-9 and TRBJ2-3; 7 bases match TRBD1. The CDR3 sequence is 16 residues long. Trimming cost V 3 bases and J 3 bases; bases outside gene matches: 9. In germline, CDR1 is SEHNR, CDR2 FQNEAQ (reference sequence). Here the CDR3 DNA reads TGTGCCAGCAGCTTCCGAGGGGGCAGATTAACAGATACGCAGTATTTT. It specifies CASSFRGGRLTDTQYF.

There are a few counts of this clonotype. The chain couples TRBV19 to TRBJ1-4; D may be TRBD1 (6 bases). V was cut by 6 bases and J by 4 bases, with 15 bases left in between. The germline gives CDR1 LNHDA, CDR2 SQIVND (reference sequence). This CDR3 spans 15 amino acids. CDR3 bases: TGTGCCAGTAGATCAGGGACAAGACTTAATGAAAAACTGTTTTTT. Amino acids: CASRSGTRLNEKLFF.

The table lists this clonotype with many counts. This chain uses TRBV20-1 with TRBJ1-1; D gene uncertain. CDR1 and CDR2 (germline): DFQATT, SNEGSKA (reference sequence). Trimming shortened V by 0 bases and J by 2 bases, and 10 bases separated the two germline ends. The CDR3 runs 14 residues. The CDR3 loop is CSARDPSSNTEAFF. CDR3 in DNA: TGCAGTGCTAGAGATCCGAGCTCTAACACTGAAGCTTTCTTT.

Details on this clonotype: A single base separates this from a much larger clone, so it may be a read error. This sequence joins TRBV5-1 and TRBJ2-1; 10 nucleotides agree with TRBD1. The CDR3 is 14 amino acids. From germline, CDR1 is SGHRS and CDR2 YFSETQ. V dropped 4 bases and J dropped 10; count of bases not matched to a gene: 8. CDR3 sequence (DNA): TGCGCCAGCAGCGGGACAGGGGCTCCCTACGAGCAGTTCTTC. Protein sequence: CASSGTGAPYEQFF.

This clonotype was counted between two and nine times. The J gene is TRBJ1-6, the V gene TRBV4-1; D may be TRBD1 (6 bases). The CDR3 sequence is 15 residues long. V lost 2 bases and J lost 7, with 12 bases in between. Germline CDR1 is MGHRA and CDR2 is YSYEKL. The CDR3 region is CASSQFRDTNSPLHF. For the CDR3, the DNA is TGCGCCAGCAGCCAATTCCGGGACACAAATTCACCCCTCCACTTT.

This clonotype showed up many times. The genes are TRBV6-2 or TRBV6-3 and TRBJ2-7; D is perhaps TRBD1 or TRBD2 (5 bases each). Germline V lookup: CDR1 MNHEY, CDR2 SVGEGT. CDR3 length: 17 residues. Trimming took 6 bases from V and 2 from J, leaving 23 bases between them. The CDR3 sequence: CASSEAQSGTLPYEQYF. The CDR3 DNA is TGTGCCAGCAGCGAAGCCCAATCAGGGACCCTCCCCTACGAGCAGTACTTC.

This clonotype was found many times. The V and J genes are TRBV18 and TRBJ2-1, with D possibly TRBD1 on 5 matching bases. Germline CDR1 KGHSH, CDR2 LQKENI. The CDR3 contains 11 residues. Trimming pared 8 bases from V and 7 bases from J, leaving 9 bases between. The CDR3 DNA sequence: TGTGCCAGCGAAAGGGGTAATGAGCAGTTCTTC. Amino acid sequence: CASERGNEQFF.

Comments on this clonotype: A read error is possible here, since a much larger clone lies one base away. The gene calls are TRBV12-3 or TRBV12-4 and TRBJ1-2; D ambiguous. The CDR3 totals 15 residues. The DNA for the CDR3 is TGTGCCAGCAGTAGACATGTAGGGCCGGTCTATGGCTGCACCTTC. Protein product: CASSRHVGPVYGCTF.

The V gene is TRBV30, the J gene TRBJ2-7; 8 bases match TRBD1. Trimming at V came to 1 base and at J to 7 bases, leaving 9 bases not matched to a gene. This CDR3 has 14 amino acids. CDR1 and CDR2 (germline): GTSNPN, SVGIG (reference sequence). CDR3 bases: TGTGCCTGGAGTGCGTCCGGGACAGGTTTTGAGCAGTACTTC. Protein: CAWSASGTGFEQYF. The variable domain in full, with the rest retrieved from reference TRBV30 and TRBJ2-7, is SQTIHQWPATLVQPVGSPLSLECTVEGTSNPNLYWYRQAAGRGLQLLFYSVGIGQISSEVPQNLSASRPQDRQFILSSKKLLLSDSGFYLCAWSASGTGFEQYFGPGTRLTVT.

This clonotype was counted many times. The chain joins TRBV28 to TRBJ1-2; D is ambiguous. This CDR3 region has 14 residues. Looked up from germline, CDR1 is MDHEN and CDR2 is SYDVKM. V was cut by 5 bases and J by 8 bases, with 18 bases left in between. The CDR3 reads CASSPPRRLKGYTF. In DNA, the CDR3 is TGTGCCAGCAGTCCCCCTCGACGGCTTAAGGGCTACACCTTC.